The subject of this entry is one T cell receptor beta chain. These data come from a study of blood T cell repertoires in COVID-19. Study overall: Whether acute or convalescent, the COVID-19 samples came from the United States, Italy and Spain. T cells, B-cell-depleted T cells, or PBMCs provided the cDNA or gDNA that served as material.

CDR3 length: 15 residues. Germline CDR1 reads SGHNT; CDR2 reads YENEEA. The V gene end was trimmed by 5 bases and the J gene end by 7 bases; junction bases not matched to a gene: 8. Under the authors' procedure: By means of reference gene primer amplification, nucleated cell counts were estimated. Using immunoSEQ multiplex PCR, the repertoire was profiled, and TCRdb retains in-frame clones only, with some absent. V and J calls and clone size follow that table, whereas D and trimming were derived from the DNA. Of roughly 180,000 clones listed, 75% to 90% are singletons. Input material: peripheral blood. The source of this sequence is an older woman with acute or convalescent COVID-19. The chain joins TRBV11-3 to TRBJ2-1, with 10 bases that match TRBD1. The CDR3: CASSPPDRGLNEQFF. The CDR3 DNA is TGTGCCAGCAGCCCCCCGGACAGGGGGTTGAATGAGCAGTTCTTC. The full variable domain, with the rest looked up from reference TRBV11-3 and TRBJ2-1, is EAGVVQSPRYKIIEKKQPVAFWCNPISGHNTLYWYLQNLGQGPELLIRYENEEAVDDSQLPKDRFSAERLKGVDSTLKIQPAELGDSAVYLCASSPPDRGLNEQFFGPGTRLTVL.